This TCR beta chain was recorded in a study of T cells after yellow fever vaccination. At the level of the study: Fractions of low cell number were prepared using SMART-Seq v4 Ultra Low Input. Study observations and caveats: A faster peak, day 5 versus 15, was reached by the weaker secondary response. Clones from primary vaccination mostly reappeared after the booster (96% CD4, around 90% CD8).

TCR cDNA, made by 5'RACE template switching, carried an added universal primer site and UMIs. TCRdb re-called the 5' RACE reads through MiXCR, storing one row per CDR3 protein. This sample carries about 94,000 distinct CDR3 sequences, around 9.8% of them seen once, and the ten largest clones take 16%. The ends lost 4 bases at V and 8 bases at J; junction bases unmatched: 13. This CDR3 comprises 16 residues. Per germline, CDR1 MNHEY and CDR2 SVGEGT. Here the sequenced sample was CD8+ T cells not binding an NS4B(214-222) dextramer, sorted from PBMCs, taken more than 13 days after the first yellow fever vaccination. The sequence came from a man between 18 and 35 years old who received the YFV17D yellow fever vaccine. This chain connects TRBV6-2 or TRBV6-3 to TRBJ1-2, with TRBD1 matching 10 bases. Here the CDR3 reads CASSSFYRDRGEGYTF. CDR3 DNA: TGTGCCAGCAGTTCCTTTTACCGGGACAGGGGCGAGGGCTACACCTTC.